The TCR beta chain described here comes from a study of early T cells in non-severe SARS-CoV-2 infection. Study results and limitations: CD4 and private specificities were missed by VDJdb matching, which favored anti-spike CD8 responses.

Individual cDNA molecules carried attached unique molecular identifiers. TCRdb independently ran MiXCR on the 5' RACE reads; one entry per CDR3 protein. The sample holds roughly 38,000 distinct CDR3 sequences, 5.5% seen once. In its sample, this clonotype was seen a few times. Its specificity is not known. The ends were cut back, 6 bases at V and 0 bases at J, with 9 bases in the middle. The CDR3 runs 14 residues. Germline CDR1 reads SGHAT; CDR2 reads FQNNGV. The TCR comes from an adult who was a healthcare worker with PCR-confirmed SARS-CoV-2 infection or an uninfected control (not recorded which). Source: whole blood, taken at baseline. V is TRBV11-2 and J is TRBJ2-1; D remains ambiguous. In DNA form, the CDR3 reads TGTGCCAGCAGGAAGATCAGCTCCTACAATGAGCAGTTCTTC. It translates to CASRKISSYNEQFF.